Below, 26 T cell receptor beta chains from the same sample are listed, as sequenced in a study of vaccination and CD4 T cells after COVID-19. TCRdb ran MiXCR on the PCR reads and lists one entry per CDR3 protein. The sample has about 15,000 distinct CDR3 sequences; 69% are singletons. The sample here was CD4+ T cells from blood, taken after SARS-CoV-2 vaccination. The receptor set was obtained from a human donor who had recovered from COVID-19.

The chain links TRBV28 to TRBJ1-5; no clear D gene. The CDR3 consists of 15 residues. Trimming took off 6 bases at V and 2 bases at J, with 14 bases between the two ends. Germline V gene data show CDR1 as MDHEN and CDR2 as SYDVKM. CDR3 region: CASRFELRGNQPQHF. CDR3 DNA: TGTGCCAGCAGGTTCGAACTGAGGGGCAATCAGCCCCAGCATTTT.

This chain uses TRBV6-1 with TRBJ1-1; D unresolved. CDR3 length equals 14 residues. The germline CDR1 and CDR2 sequences are MNHNS and SASEGT. V was cut by 11 bases and J by 7 bases, with 23 bases left in between. CDR3 sequence (DNA): TGTGCCGTTATGGGAAACCCAACGGAGGGTGAAGCTTTCTTT. It codes for CAVMGNPTEGEAFF.

Here the CDR3 DNA reads TGTGCCAGCAGTCCCCTAGCGCGGAGGGGGGAGCAGTACTTC. This sequence encodes CASSPLARRGEQYF. The rearrangement uses TRBV28 and TRBJ2-7; D may match TRBD1 or TRBD2 (6 bases each). Germline-derived CDR1 and CDR2 are MDHEN and SYDVKM. The ends were cut back, 5 bases at V and 7 bases at J, with 18 bases in the middle. The CDR3 spans 14 residues.

The table lists this clonotype with a few counts. The V call is TRBV25-1, the J call TRBJ1-1, with unresolved D. This CDR3 spans 13 amino acids. CDR1 and CDR2 from the germline V gene are MGHDK and SYGVNS. Trimming shortened V by 8 bases and J by 3 bases, and 13 bases separated the two germline ends. The CDR3 loop is CASGSSSYTEAFF. The CDR3 coding sequence is TGTGCCAGCGGCTCGTCCTCCTACACTGAAGCTTTCTTT.

The chain is built from TRBV20-1 and TRBJ2-3, with TRBD2 matching over 13 bases. J was trimmed by 0 bases and V by 6 bases; bases with no gene match: 9. CDR3 size: 17 residues. Germline CDR1 is DFQATT and CDR2 is SNEGSKA (reference sequence). CDR3 amino acids: CSARGLAGNPSTDTQYF. CDR3 sequence (DNA): TGCAGTGCGCGGGGACTAGCGGGGAACCCTAGCACAGATACGCAGTATTTT.

In this sample, this clonotype turned up a few times. The J gene is TRBJ1-1, the V gene TRBV7-9; the D is unclear. CDR1 and CDR2 (germline): SEHNR, FQNEAQ (reference sequence). The CDR3 is made up of 15 amino acids. The germline V and J ends were trimmed by 6 bases and 5 bases, with 19 bases remaining between them. CDR3 in DNA: TGTGCCAGCAGATATATTGGACGAGTATCGACTGAAGCTTTCTTT. Translation: CASRYIGRVSTEAFF.

J is TRBJ2-7 and V is TRBV6-5, with TRBD1 identical over 8 bases. This CDR3 is 15 amino acids long. With V trimmed by 2 bases and J by 3 bases, 6 bases remained unmatched. Germline CDR1 and CDR2: MNHEY and SVGAGI. The CDR3 region is CASSYPGQGSYEQYF. CDR3 nucleotides: TGTGCCAGCAGTTACCCCGGACAGGGTAGCTACGAGCAGTACTTC.

The chain links TRBV12-3 or TRBV12-4 to TRBJ1-1; no firm D call. V gave up 3 bases and J gave up 6 bases, with 11 bases separating them. This CDR3 has 13 residues. Here the CDR3 reads CASSFAYNAEAFF. CDR3 nucleotide sequence: TGTGCCAGCAGTTTTGCTTATAACGCTGAAGCTTTCTTT.

This sequence joins TRBV19 and TRBJ1-5, with D perhaps matching TRBD1 (6 bases). CDR3 length: 15 residues. Trimming pared 5 bases from V and 2 bases from J, leaving 13 bases between. CDR1 and CDR2 (germline): LNHDA, SQIVND (reference sequence). The CDR3: CASSVTGHGNQPQHF. In DNA form, the CDR3 reads TGTGCCAGTAGTGTGACAGGTCACGGCAATCAGCCCCAGCATTTT.

The chain combines TRBV6-1 with TRBJ1-1; 9 bases are shared with TRBD1. The germline gives CDR1 MNHNS, CDR2 SASEGT. The CDR3 is 15 amino acids. The junction had 7 bases not matched to a gene; V was cut back by 6 bases and J by 2 bases. CDR3 sequence reads: CASRGQGLGNTEAFF. The CDR3 region has the DNA TGTGCCAGCAGGGGACAGGGCTTGGGAAACACTGAAGCTTTCTTT.

The chain carries TRBV19 and TRBJ2-7, with D perhaps matching TRBD1 (6 bases). This CDR3 is 14 amino acids long. Trimming shortened V by 9 bases and J by 5 bases, and 20 bases separated the two germline ends. Germline CDR1 is LNHDA and CDR2 is SQIVND (reference sequence). CDR3 protein: CASSTTGEVNEQYF. CDR3 sequence (DNA): TGTGCCAGCTCGACGACAGGAGAGGTTAACGAGCAGTACTTC.

The chain joins TRBV6-1 to TRBJ1-5; D gene ambiguous. This CDR3 contains 17 residues. V gave up 6 bases and J gave up 4 bases, with 22 bases separating them. CDR1 is MNHNS, CDR2 SASEGT, per germline. The CDR3 region has the DNA TGTGCCAGCAGCAACATTCCTGCGGACGGGAAAAATCAGCCCCAGCATTTT. Encoded protein: CASSNIPADGKNQPQHF.

The chain combines TRBV10-3 with TRBJ1-1, with 8 bases lining up with TRBD1. CDR1 ENHRY and CDR2 SYGVKD come from the germline V gene. With 4 bases clipped from V and 1 base from J, the junction kept 2 bases outside the gene matches. The CDR3 is made up of 14 amino acids. The CDR3 DNA is TGTGCCATCAGTGGAGGACAGGGGAACACTGAAGCTTTCTTT. Translated, it gives CAISGGQGNTEAFF.

CDR3 sequence (DNA): TGTGCCAGCAGTTTATCATATGGGACAACTGATGGCTACACCTTC. Residues: CASSLSYGTTDGYTF. The V and J genes are TRBV6-5 and TRBJ1-2, with D possibly matching TRBD1 (6 bases). V gave up 4 bases and J gave up 6 bases, with 18 bases separating them. Germline loops: CDR1 MNHEY, CDR2 SVGAGI. This CDR3 is built from 15 residues.

The V call is TRBV30, the J call TRBJ2-7; TRBD2 aligns across 10 bases. The germline V gene has CDR1 GTSNPN and CDR2 SVGIG (reference sequence). V shed 0 bases and J 4 bases; nucleotides not matched to a gene: 6. This CDR3 region has 15 residues. The DNA of the CDR3 is TGTGCCTGGAGTGTATTGGCTAGCGGGAGTTACGAGCAGTACTTC. Its protein product is CAWSVLASGSYEQYF.

This chain connects TRBV15 to TRBJ2-3; 8 positions match TRBD1. Germline V lookup: CDR1 LNHNV, CDR2 YYDKDF (reference sequence). With 1 base clipped from V and 3 bases from J, the junction kept 6 bases outside the gene matches. The CDR3 runs to 16 residues. The chain's CDR3 is CATSRVPQGATDTQYF. CDR3 DNA: TGTGCCACCAGCAGAGTTCCGCAGGGGGCAACAGATACGCAGTATTTT.

The chain couples TRBV21-1 to TRBJ2-5. TRBV21-1 is a listed pseudogene. CDR3 length equals 14 residues. In DNA, the CDR3 is TGTGCCAGCAGCAAACTTGAGTACCAAGAGACCCAGTACTTC. Translation: CASSKLEYQETQYF.

The chain uses TRBV19 and TRBJ2-7; D may be TRBD2 (5 bases). Germline-derived CDR1 and CDR2 are LNHDA and SQIVND (reference sequence). The germline V and J ends were trimmed by 2 bases and 4 bases, with 12 bases remaining between them. The CDR3 has 14 residues. In nucleotides, the CDR3 is TGTGCCAGTAGTATAAGGGAGAGGAGGTACGAGCAGTACTTC. Amino acids: CASSIRERRYEQYF.

The chain has TRBV7-2 and TRBJ2-3; 11 nucleotides line up with TRBD1. Germline V lookup: CDR1 SGHTA, CDR2 FQGNSA. This CDR3 has 17 residues. With 0 bases clipped from V and 4 bases from J, the junction kept 6 bases outside the gene matches. CDR3 sequence reads: CASSLAVGQGAADTQYF. DNA for the CDR3: TGTGCCAGCAGCTTAGCTGTAGGACAGGGGGCGGCAGATACGCAGTATTTT.

In this sample, this clonotype turned up a few times. The chain carries TRBV20-1 and TRBJ2-3, with 16 bases aligning to TRBD2. This CDR3 region has 20 residues. Germline V CDR1 and CDR2: DFQATT, SNEGSKA (reference sequence). CDR3 nucleotide sequence: TGCAGCGTTCATGAAACGGGACTAGCGGGAGGGAAGACTAGCACAGATACGCAGTATTTT. This codes for CSVHETGLAGGKTSTDTQYF.

V is TRBV14 and J is TRBJ1-6, with TRBD1 identical over 9 bases. The CDR3 consists of 16 residues. From germline, CDR1 is SGHDN and CDR2 FVKESK. V dropped 1 base and J dropped 7; count of bases not matched to a gene: 5. In nucleotides, the CDR3 is TGTGCCAGCAGCCAAGCCGGGACAGGGTTGAATTCACCCCTCCACTTT. It specifies CASSQAGTGLNSPLHF.

This clonotype is a singleton in its sample. V gene TRBV7-2 combines with J gene TRBJ2-4, with a tentative D call TRBD1 (6 bases). The CDR3 has 13 amino acids. Germline V CDR1 and CDR2: SGHTA, FQGNSA. The V end lost 4 bases, the J end lost 6 bases, and 10 bases lay between the germline ends. The CDR3 reads CASSSQGLNIQYF. CDR3 sequence (DNA): TGTGCCAGCAGCTCACAGGGTTTAAACATTCAGTACTTC.

V gene TRBV7-6 combines with J gene TRBJ1-3; tentative D call: TRBD1 (6 bases). Germline lookup yields CDR1 SGHVS and CDR2 FNYEAQ. This CDR3 is 14 amino acids long. V was trimmed by 3 bases and J by 2 bases, leaving 8 bases between them. In DNA form, the CDR3 reads TGTGCCAGCAGCTTTGAGGGGGCTGGAAACACCATATATTTT. This sequence encodes CASSFEGAGNTIYF.

The rearrangement joins TRBV2 to TRBJ2-4; D call uncertain. Germline V gives CDR1 SNHLY, CDR2 FYNNEI. V was pared by 7 bases and J by 2 bases, with 15 bases between. This CDR3 region has 15 residues. DNA for the CDR3: TGTGCCAGCATACGTCTCCCCCTGTCCAAAAACATTCAGTACTTC. Translating it yields CASIRLPLSKNIQYF.

The chain links TRBV12-3 or TRBV12-4 to TRBJ2-7; D is perhaps TRBD1 or TRBD2 (5 bases each). The CDR3 is 13 amino acids. Trimming took off 7 bases at V and 6 bases at J, with 16 bases between the two ends. The CDR3 DNA reads TGTGCCAGCACCAGACAGAGAGGGAGCGAGCAGTACTTC. Its translation is CASTRQRGSEQYF.

The sample holds a few counts of this clonotype. The V gene is TRBV6-1, the J gene TRBJ2-3; D might be TRBD2 (6 bases). Trimming left V 2 bases short and J 5 bases short, with 14 bases between. The CDR3 extends over 15 amino acids. CDR1 and CDR2 (germline): MNHNS, SASEGT. The DNA for the CDR3 is TGTGCCAGCAGTGAATCGGTCCTGGGAGGAGATACGCAGTATTTT. Encoded protein: CASSESVLGGDTQYF.